The 15 T cell receptor beta chains listed next were all sequenced from one sample in a study of cytomegalovirus exposure and HLA in healthy donors. The primer mix had 60 Vbeta and 13 Jbeta primers. Generated by immunoSEQ multiplex PCR, the TCRdb table keeps only in-frame clones and is missing some. The data contain about 86,000 clones, 75% to 80% of them singletons. The sample taken for sequencing was PBMCs. The receptor source for this set is a female donor in good health and CMV-seronegative.

This chain joins TRBV5-1 and TRBJ2-1; D is ambiguous. V lost 0 bases and J 10 bases, leaving 5 bases between the germline ends. The CDR3 loop spans 11 amino acids. CDR1 and CDR2 from the germline V gene are SGHRS and YFSETQ. The CDR3 DNA reads TGCGCCAGCAGCTTGGGCGTCGAGCAGTTCTTC. It translates to CASSLGVEQFF.

As to this clone: The germline gene is not matched at one end of the junction; a read error may be the cause. The chain carries TRBV7-7 and TRBJ2-2; 11 bases are shared with TRBD1. Germline loops: CDR1 SSHAT, CDR2 FNYEAQ (reference sequence). The CDR3 is 18 residues long. CDR3 in amino acids: CASSPGPGQGVNTGELFF. Here the CDR3 DNA reads TGTGCTAGCAGCCCGGGACCGGGACAGGGGGTAAACACCGGGGAGCTGTTTTTT. Full variable domain (remainder filled in from reference TRBV7-7 and TRBJ2-2): GAGVSQSPRYKVTKRGQDVTLRCDPISSHATLYWYQQALGQGPEFLTYFNYEAQPDKSGLPSDRFSAERPEGSISTLTIQRTEQRDSAMYRCASSPGPGQGVNTGELFFGEGSRLTVL.

The rearrangement uses TRBV4-2 and TRBJ2-3; 8 bases are a match to TRBD1. Germline V gene lookup returns CDR1 LGHNA and CDR2 YNFKEQ. CDR3 length: 15 amino acids. V shed 1 base, J shed 3 bases, and the junction held 3 bases outside the gene matches. CDR3 bases: TGTGCCAGCAGCCAAGGACAGGGGTCTACAGATACGCAGTATTTT. It yields the protein CASSQGQGSTDTQYF.

This chain links TRBV28 with TRBJ2-2, with TRBD1 matching 7 bases. The germline V gene has CDR1 MDHEN and CDR2 SYDVKM. The CDR3 totals 15 residues. With 6 bases clipped from V and 6 bases from J, the junction kept 10 bases outside the gene matches. The CDR3 coding sequence is TGTGCCAGCAGCCAAGGGGGCAGGGACCCCGGGGAGCTGTTTTTT. Amino acid sequence: CASSQGGRDPGELFF. Combining the CDR3 with reference TRBV28 and TRBJ2-2 gives the whole variable domain DVKVTQSSRYLVKRTGEKVFLECVQDMDHENMFWYRQDPGLGLRLIYFSYDVKMKEKGDIPEGYSVSREKKERFSLILESASTNQTSMYLCASSQGGRDPGELFFGEGSRLTVL.

The CDR3 DNA reads TGTGCCAGCAGCCAAGAGGGGCCCCAGGGGGCGGGGCAGCCCCAGCATTTT. This translates into CASSQEGPQGAGQPQHF. The chain links TRBV4-2 to TRBJ1-5; 8 positions agree with TRBD1. CDR1 is LGHNA, CDR2 YNFKEQ, per germline. With 0 bases clipped from V and 7 bases from J, the junction kept 11 bases outside the gene matches. The CDR3 runs 17 residues.

The chain couples TRBV6-5 to TRBJ1-5; D remains ambiguous. Germline values: CDR1 MNHEY, CDR2 SVGAGI. This CDR3 comprises 13 residues. V shed 8 bases and J shed 4 bases, with 12 bases lying between them. CDR3 loop: CASSLQWNQPQHF. CDR3 bases: TGTGCCAGCTCCCTTCAGTGGAATCAGCCCCAGCATTTT.

There are a few counts of this clone. The gene calls are TRBV18 and TRBJ1-1; D gene ambiguous. The CDR3 is 13 amino acids. Germline V gene sequence: CDR1 KGHSH, CDR2 LQKENI. The V and J ends lost 3 bases and 5 bases respectively, with 10 bases between them. CDR3 region: CASSPGEGTEAFF. The CDR3 coding sequence is TGTGCCAGCTCACCCGGTGAGGGAACTGAAGCTTTCTTT.

The chain is built from TRBV20-1 and TRBJ1-2; the D gene is possibly TRBD1 (6 bases). The V and J ends lost 7 bases and 0 bases respectively, with 6 bases between them. The CDR3 is made up of 11 amino acids. CDR1 is DFQATT and CDR2 is SNEGSKA in the germline V gene (reference sequence). The DNA for the CDR3 is TGCAGTGACAGGGCTAACTATGGCTACACCTTC. This encodes CSDRANYGYTF.

This clone was seen a handful of times. The J gene is TRBJ1-6, the V gene TRBV4-3, with a tentative D call TRBD1 (6 bases). The germline V gene encodes CDR1 LGHNA and CDR2 YSLEER. The CDR3 loop spans 13 amino acids. The germline V and J ends were trimmed by 4 bases and 9 bases, with 10 bases remaining between them. The CDR3 coding sequence is TGCGCCAGCAGCCCGCAGGGGAGTTCACCCCTCCACTTT. It encodes CASSPQGSSPLHF.

The CDR3 protein is CATSRDLLGGYTF. CDR3 nucleotide sequence: TGTGCCACCAGCAGAGATCTTCTCGGTGGCTACACCTTC. This sequence joins TRBV15 and TRBJ1-2; no clear D gene. This CDR3 is 13 amino acids long. Trimming took 0 bases from V and 7 from J, leaving 9 bases between them. The V gene's germline CDR1 is LNHNV and CDR2 YYDKDF (reference sequence).

CDR3 amino acids: CASSASGSVQGQFF. The CDR3 coding sequence is TGTGCCAGCAGCGCTAGCGGCTCCGTTCAAGGGCAGTTCTTC. V and J are TRBV2 and TRBJ2-1, with TRBD2 matching 7 bases. CDR1 and CDR2 (germline): SNHLY, FYNNEI. V lost 6 bases, J lost 12 bases, and 14 bases stayed unmatched. This CDR3 region has 14 residues.

The genes are TRBV7-9 and TRBJ2-5; 7 nucleotides align to TRBD1. CDR1 and CDR2 (germline): SEHNR, FQNEAQ (reference sequence). This CDR3 comprises 15 residues. The V and J ends lost 2 bases and 3 bases, in that order; junction bases with no gene match: 6. The CDR3 here is CASSLHGGTEETQYF. Written as DNA, the CDR3 is TGTGCCAGCAGCTTACATGGTGGGACAGAAGAGACCCAGTACTTC. Looking up the rest from reference TRBV7-9 and TRBJ2-5 gives the full variable domain: DTGVSQNPRHKITKRGQNVTFRCDPISEHNRLYWYRQTLGQGPEFLTYFQNEAQLEKSRLLSDRFSAERPKGSFSTLEIQRTEQGDSAMYLCASSLHGGTEETQYFGPGTRLLVL.

This chain connects TRBV28 to TRBJ2-2; D is possibly TRBD2 (6 bases). Per the germline V gene, CDR1 is MDHEN and CDR2 is SYDVKM. There are 17 residues in the CDR3. Trimming shortened V by 4 bases and J by 6 bases, and 21 bases separated the two germline ends. The CDR3, as DNA: TGTGCCAGCAGTTCGGAGGGATCGGGGGTTCATGCCGGGGAGCTGTTTTTT. It yields the protein CASSSEGSGVHAGELFF.

The gene calls are TRBV29-1 and TRBJ2-4, with D hard to call. The CDR3 sequence is 12 residues long. CDR1 is SQVTM, CDR2 ANQGSEA, per germline. V shed 3 bases and J shed 4 bases, with 7 bases lying between them. The CDR3 reads CSVEFQKNIQYF. For the CDR3, the DNA is TGCAGCGTTGAGTTCCAGAAAAACATTCAGTACTTC.

CDR3 protein: CASSVRGSGHYEQYF. For the CDR3, the DNA is TGTGCCAGCAGTGTAAGGGGCTCAGGCCACTACGAGCAGTACTTC. This chain joins TRBV2 and TRBJ2-7; TRBD1 is a possible D gene (5 bases). CDR1 and CDR2 (germline): SNHLY, FYNNEI. CDR3 length: 15 residues. The V end was cut by 4 bases, the J end by 3 bases, with 16 bases between. The complete variable domain, with remaining parts taken from reference TRBV2 and TRBJ2-7, reads EPEVTQTPSHQVTQMGQEVILRCVPISNHLYFYWYRQILGQKVEFLVSFYNNEISEKSEIFDDQFSVERPDGSNFTLKIRSTKLEDSAMYFCASSVRGSGHYEQYFGPGTRLTVT.